This TCR beta chain was observed in a study of blood T cell repertoires in COVID-19. Recovery meant two consecutive negative NP/OP PCR tests, professional clearance, or resolved symptoms. V was clipped by 0 bases and J by 6 bases; unmatched bases: 7. Per germline, CDR1 SGHNT and CDR2 YYREEE (reference sequence). The CDR3 sequence is 15 residues long. The method was immunoSEQ multiplex PCR; TCRdb's version includes in-frame clones alone and lacks a portion of them. The data contain a few hundred thousand clones, about 88% of them singletons. This TCR was sampled from a woman in her late teens or twenties who had recovered from COVID-19. The sequencing input was PBMCs or T cells enriched from blood (not recorded which). This chain connects TRBV5-4 to TRBJ2-7; 9 nucleotides agree with TRBD2. The CDR3 DNA follows: TGTGCCAGCAGCTTGGCCCGTGCGGGGGGGACCGAGCAGTACTTC. Encoded protein: CASSLARAGGTEQYF.